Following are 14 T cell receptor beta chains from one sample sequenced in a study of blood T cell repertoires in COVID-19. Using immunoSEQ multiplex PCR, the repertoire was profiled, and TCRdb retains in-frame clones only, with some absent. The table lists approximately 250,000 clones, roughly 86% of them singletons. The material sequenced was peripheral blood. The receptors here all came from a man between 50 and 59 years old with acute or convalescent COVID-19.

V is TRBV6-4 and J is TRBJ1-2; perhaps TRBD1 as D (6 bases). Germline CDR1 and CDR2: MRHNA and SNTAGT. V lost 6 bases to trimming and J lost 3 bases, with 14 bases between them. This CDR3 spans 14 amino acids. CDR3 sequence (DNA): TGTGCCAGCAGCGTCAGGGGTGGGGACTATGGCTACACCTTC. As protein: CASSVRGGDYGYTF.

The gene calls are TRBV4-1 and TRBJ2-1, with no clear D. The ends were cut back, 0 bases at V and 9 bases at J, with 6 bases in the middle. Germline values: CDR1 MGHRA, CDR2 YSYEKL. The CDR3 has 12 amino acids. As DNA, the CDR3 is TGCGCCAGCAGCCAAGATCGAGGTGAGCAGTTCTTC. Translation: CASSQDRGEQFF.

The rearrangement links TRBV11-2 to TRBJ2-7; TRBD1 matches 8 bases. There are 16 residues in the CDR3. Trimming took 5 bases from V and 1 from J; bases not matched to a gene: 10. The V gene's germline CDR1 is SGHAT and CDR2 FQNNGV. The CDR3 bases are TGTGCCAGCAGCCTTATCCGGACAGGGAGTTCCTACGAGCAGTACTTC. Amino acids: CASSLIRTGSSYEQYF.

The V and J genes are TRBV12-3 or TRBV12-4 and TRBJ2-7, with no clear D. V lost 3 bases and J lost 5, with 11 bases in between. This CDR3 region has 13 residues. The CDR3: CASSFRGPDEQYF. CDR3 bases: TGTGCCAGCAGTTTTCGAGGTCCGGACGAGCAGTACTTC.

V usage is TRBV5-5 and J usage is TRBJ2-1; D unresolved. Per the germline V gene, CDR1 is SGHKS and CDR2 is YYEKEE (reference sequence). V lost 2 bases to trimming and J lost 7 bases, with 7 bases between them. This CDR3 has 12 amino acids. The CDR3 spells CASSFYGNEQFF. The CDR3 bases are TGTGCCAGCAGCTTTTACGGGAATGAGCAGTTCTTC.

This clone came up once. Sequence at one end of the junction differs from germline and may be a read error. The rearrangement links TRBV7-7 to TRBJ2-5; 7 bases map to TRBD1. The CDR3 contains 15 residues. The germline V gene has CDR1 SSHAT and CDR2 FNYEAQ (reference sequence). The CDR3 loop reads CASSFGTDDEETQYF. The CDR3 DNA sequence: TGTGCTAGCAGCTTTGGGACAGACGACGAAGAGACCCAGTACTTC.

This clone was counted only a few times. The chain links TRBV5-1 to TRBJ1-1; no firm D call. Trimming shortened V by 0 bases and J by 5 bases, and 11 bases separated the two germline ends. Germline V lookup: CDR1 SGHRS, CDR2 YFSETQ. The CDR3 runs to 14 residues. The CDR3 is CASSLAVGGTEAFF. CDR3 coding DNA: TGCGCCAGCAGCTTGGCCGTGGGCGGGACTGAAGCTTTCTTT.

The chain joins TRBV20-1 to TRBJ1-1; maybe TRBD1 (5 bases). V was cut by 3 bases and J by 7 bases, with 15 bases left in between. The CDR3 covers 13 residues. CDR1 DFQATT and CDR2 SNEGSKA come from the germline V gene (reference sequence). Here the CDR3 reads CSASGQGGGEAFF. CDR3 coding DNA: TGCAGTGCTAGTGGGCAGGGAGGTGGTGAAGCTTTCTTT.

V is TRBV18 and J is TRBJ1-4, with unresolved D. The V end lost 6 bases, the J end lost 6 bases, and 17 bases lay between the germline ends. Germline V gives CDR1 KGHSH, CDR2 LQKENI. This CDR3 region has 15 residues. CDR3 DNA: TGTGCCAGCTCCCTCCGGGATGCGGTCGATGAAAAACTGTTTTTT. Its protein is CASSLRDAVDEKLFF. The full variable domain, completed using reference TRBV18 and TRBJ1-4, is NAGVMQNPRHLVRRRGQEARLRCSPMKGHSHVYWYRQLPEEGLKFMVYLQKENIIDESGMPKERFSAEFPKEGPSILRIQQVVRGDSAAYFCASSLRDAVDEKLFFGSGTQLSVL.

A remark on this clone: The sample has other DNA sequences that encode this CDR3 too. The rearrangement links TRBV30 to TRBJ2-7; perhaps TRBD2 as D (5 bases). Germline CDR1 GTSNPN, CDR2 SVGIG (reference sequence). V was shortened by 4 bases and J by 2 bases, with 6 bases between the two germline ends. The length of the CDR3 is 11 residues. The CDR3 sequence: CAWKLAYEQYF. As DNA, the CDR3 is TGTGCCTGGAAACTAGCCTACGAGCAGTACTTC.

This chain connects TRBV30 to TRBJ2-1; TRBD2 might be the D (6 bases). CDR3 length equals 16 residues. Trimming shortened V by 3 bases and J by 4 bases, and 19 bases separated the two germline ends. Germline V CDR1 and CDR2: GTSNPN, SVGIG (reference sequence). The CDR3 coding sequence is TGTGCCTGGAGCAGCTTCCGACTAGATTCTTACAATGAGCAGTTCTTC. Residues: CAWSSFRLDSYNEQFF.

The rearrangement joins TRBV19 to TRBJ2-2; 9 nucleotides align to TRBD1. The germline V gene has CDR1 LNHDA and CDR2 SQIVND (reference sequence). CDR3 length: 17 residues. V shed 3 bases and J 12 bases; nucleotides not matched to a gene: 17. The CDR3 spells CASSMGNRGQSGGKLFF. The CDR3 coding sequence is TGTGCCAGTAGTATGGGGAACAGGGGGCAGAGTGGCGGAAAGCTGTTTTTT.

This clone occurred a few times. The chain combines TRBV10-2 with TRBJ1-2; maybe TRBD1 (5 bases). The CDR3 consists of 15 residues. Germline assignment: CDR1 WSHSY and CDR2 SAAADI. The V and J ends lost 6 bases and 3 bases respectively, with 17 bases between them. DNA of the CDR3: TGCGCCAGCAGCGACACAGTAGGGGACTACTATGGCTACACCTTC. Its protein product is CASSDTVGDYYGYTF.

CDR3 sequence: CASKSVNEKLFF. The DNA of the CDR3 is TGTGCCAGCAAGTCGGTCAATGAAAAACTGTTTTTT. The chain combines TRBV28 with TRBJ1-4; D ambiguous. The CDR3 totals 12 residues. The V gene lost 7 bases and the J gene lost 5 bases, with 8 bases spanning the gap. CDR1 is MDHEN and CDR2 is SYDVKM in the germline V gene. The complete variable domain, with remaining parts taken from reference TRBV28 and TRBJ1-4, reads DVKVTQSSRYLVKRTGEKVFLECVQDMDHENMFWYRQDPGLGLRLIYFSYDVKMKEKGDIPEGYSVSREKKERFSLILESASTNQTSMYLCASKSVNEKLFFGSGTQLSVL.